This T cell receptor beta chain emerged from a study of blood T cell repertoires in COVID-19. As for the study in general: Whether acute or convalescent, the COVID-19 samples came from the United States, Italy and Spain. PBMCs, B-cell-depleted T cells, or T cells provided the cDNA or gDNA that made up the material.

There are a few counts of this clone. Per the authors' pipeline: Researchers report that nucleated cell counts were estimated from reference gene primer amplification. Clones were read by immunoSEQ multiplex PCR, and TCRdb kept only the in-frame ones, dropping some. V and J calls and clone size come straight from that table; D and trimming were deduced from the DNA. The table records around 380,000 clones, roughly 80% of them present only once. This TCR was sampled from a human donor with acute or convalescent COVID-19. The donor label of this sample is uncertain. The sequenced sample consisted of peripheral blood.

CDR3 DNA sequence: TGCGCCAGCAGCATGACAACCGGGGGTGGCTACACCTTC. Protein: CASSMTTGGGYTF. The gene calls are TRBV5-1 and TRBJ1-2; D might be TRBD1 (5 bases). Per the germline V gene, CDR1 is SGHRS and CDR2 is YFSETQ. The CDR3 covers 13 residues. V lost 4 bases and J 7 bases, leaving 14 bases between the germline ends.